A single sample gave rise to the 14 T cell receptor beta chains below, sequenced in a study of blood T cells in healthy people across ages. Using a J-beta primer mix together with a sample-barcoded 5' primer, a second PCR was run for roughly 7 to 11 cycles. TCRdb re-analysed the 5' RACE reads in MiXCR, keeping a single row per CDR3 protein. The top ten hold around 7.7% of the sample, which has about 1,500,000 distinct CDR3 sequences, 25% to 30% seen once. The specimen was blood. These receptor sequences come from a woman in her 30s in good health.

This clonotype was detected a few times. The V gene is TRBV18, the J gene TRBJ1-2; a possible D gene is TRBD1 (6 bases). This CDR3 has 15 residues. Trimming cost V 3 bases and J 0 bases, with 11 bases left between them. CDR1 and CDR2 from the germline V gene are KGHSH and LQKENI. The CDR3, as DNA: TGTGCCAGCTCACCCCGGGGGGGCACTAACTATGGCTACACCTTC. This gives the protein CASSPRGGTNYGYTF.

This clonotype showed up many times. The chain carries TRBV9 and TRBJ2-5, with 10 bases aligning to TRBD2. The V and J ends lost 0 bases and 7 bases, in that order; junction bases with no gene match: 9. The CDR3 is made up of 16 amino acids. The germline V gene encodes CDR1 SGDLS and CDR2 YYNGEE. This CDR3 is CASSVAASGRLTTQYF. The CDR3 DNA reads TGTGCCAGCAGCGTAGCAGCTAGCGGGAGATTGACGACCCAGTACTTC.

This clonotype was seen a handful of times. The V gene is TRBV20-1, the J gene TRBJ2-1; D unresolved. Germline values: CDR1 DFQATT, CDR2 SNEGSKA (reference sequence). With 3 bases removed from V and 8 bases from J, the gap between germline ends came to 11 bases. The CDR3 has 12 residues. In DNA form, the CDR3 reads TGCAGTGCTAGGCGGTGGCAGGATGAGCAGTTCTTC. Translating it yields CSARRWQDEQFF.

V and J are TRBV4-2 and TRBJ2-6; D is unresolved. Trimming shortened V by 7 bases and J by 1 base, and 11 bases separated the two germline ends. The CDR3 spans 15 residues. Germline V gene data show CDR1 as LGHNA and CDR2 as YNFKEQ. CDR3 amino acids: CASNQIQSGANVLTF. The CDR3 nucleotides read TGTGCCAGCAACCAGATCCAGTCTGGGGCCAACGTCCTGACTTTC.

The rearrangement joins TRBV24-1 to TRBJ2-3, with D perhaps being TRBD1 or TRBD2 (5 bases each). The CDR3 has 17 amino acids. Trimming left V 0 bases short and J 2 bases short, with 14 bases between. The germline V gene has CDR1 KGHDR and CDR2 SFDVKD. CDR3 bases: TGTGCCACCAGTGATTTGCCCCAGGGAGACCACACAGATACGCAGTATTTT. Translated: CATSDLPQGDHTDTQYF.

The V and J genes are TRBV12-3 or TRBV12-4 and TRBJ1-5; tentative D call: TRBD1 (6 bases). Trimming removed 3 bases from V and 3 bases from J, with 12 bases in between. This CDR3 has 15 residues. CDR3 protein: CASSLSRGLNQPQHF. As DNA, the CDR3 is TGTGCCAGCAGTTTGTCCAGGGGCCTCAATCAGCCCCAGCATTTT.

This clonotype turned up a few times. The chain has TRBV29-1 and TRBJ1-2; 9 nucleotides match TRBD1. The CDR3 contains 12 residues. The J segment lost 7 bases and the V segment lost 4 bases, leaving 4 bases of the junction unmatched. The germline V gene has CDR1 SQVTM and CDR2 ANQGSEA. The CDR3 sequence: CSVGGTGSGYTF. The CDR3 nucleotides read TGCAGCGTTGGCGGGACAGGGTCTGGCTACACCTTC.

This clonotype came up a few times. This sequence joins TRBV2 and TRBJ1-6; weak D call: TRBD1 (6 bases). Trimming removed 6 bases at V and 7 bases at J, with 16 bases between. The germline V gene has CDR1 SNHLY and CDR2 FYNNEI. This CDR3 has 15 amino acids. CDR3 sequence reads: CASSTAQGNNSPLHF. CDR3 in DNA: TGTGCCAGCAGCACAGCTCAGGGGAACAATTCACCCCTCCACTTT.

The table lists this clonotype with a few counts. The chain recombines TRBV10-3 with TRBJ2-3; weak D call: TRBD2 (6 bases). Germline V lookup: CDR1 ENHRY, CDR2 SYGVKD. Between the trimmed V and J ends, which lost 3 bases and 6 bases, there was a span of 10 bases. CDR3 length: 13 residues. The CDR3 DNA reads TGTGCCATCAGTGAAGGCGGGGAGGATACGCAGTATTTT. Translated: CAISEGGEDTQYF.

In this sample, this clonotype turned up once. The chain has TRBV7-2 and TRBJ1-2, with TRBD1 as a possible D gene (6 bases). The germline V gene encodes CDR1 SGHTA and CDR2 FQGNSA. V was trimmed by 7 bases and J by 8 bases, leaving 23 bases between them. This CDR3 has 15 residues. CDR3 in DNA: TGTGCCAGCACGCGAGAGGGGGTGGGCGGAAGGGGCTACACCTTC. Its translation: CASTREGVGGRGYTF. Supplemented by reference TRBV7-2 and TRBJ1-2, the full variable domain reads GAGVSQSPSNKVTEKGKDVELRCDPISGHTALYWYRQSLGQGLEFLIYFQGNSAPDKSGLPSDRFSAERTGGSVSTLTIQRTQQEDSAVYLCASTREGVGGRGYTFGSGTRLTVV.

This clonotype was seen only a few times. V gene TRBV20-1 combines with J gene TRBJ1-2; D might be TRBD1 (6 bases). Deletions cut 6 bases from V and 7 bases from J, with 18 bases between. The CDR3 is 13 residues long. The germline CDR1 and CDR2 sequences are DFQATT and SNEGSKA (reference sequence). This CDR3 reads CSAPGRGAGGYTF. The CDR3 nucleotides read TGCAGTGCCCCCGGGCGGGGGGCGGGTGGCTACACCTTC.

This clonotype was seen more than once but under ten times. J is TRBJ2-7 and V is TRBV5-1, with 7 bases that match TRBD1. CDR1 and CDR2 (germline): SGHRS, YFSETQ. Losses at the gene ends were 4 bases for V and 2 bases for J; bases not matched to a gene: 6. This CDR3 spans 14 amino acids. The CDR3 nucleotides read TGCGCCAGCAGCGCGCCGACAGGGCCCTACGAGCAGTACTTC. Protein sequence: CASSAPTGPYEQYF.

This clonotype was counted at least ten times. This CDR3 reads CSAREESRTYEQYF. CDR3 coding DNA: TGCAGTGCTAGAGAAGAATCACGGACCTACGAGCAGTACTTC. The rearrangement links TRBV20-1 to TRBJ2-7; D uncertain. Germline V gene sequence: CDR1 DFQATT, CDR2 SNEGSKA (reference sequence). Trimming took off 0 bases at V and 2 bases at J, with 11 bases between the two ends. The CDR3 loop spans 14 amino acids.

J is TRBJ1-1 and V is TRBV11-2; D may be TRBD1 (6 bases). Germline CDR1 is SGHAT and CDR2 is FQNNGV. Deletions cut 0 bases from V and 9 bases from J, with 14 bases between. The CDR3 is made up of 14 amino acids. The CDR3 DNA follows: TGTGCCAGCAGCTTAGAGGTTCGGGGGGGCAAAGCTTTCTTT. It encodes CASSLEVRGGKAFF.